These 9 T cell receptor beta chains share one sample of origin, sequenced in a study of blood T cell repertoires in COVID-19. The data were produced by immunoSEQ multiplex PCR, yet TCRdb's version contains in-frame clones alone and is incomplete. The table has 150,000 to 200,000 clones, roughly 84% seen once. The sample comprised PBMCs or T cells enriched from blood (not recorded which). These TCRs come from a man between 70 and 80 years old who had been exposed to COVID-19.

The V and J genes are TRBV3-1 (or the pseudogene TRBV3-2) and TRBJ1-2, with D hard to call. Germline values: CDR1 LGHDT, CDR2 YNNKEL (reference sequence). The CDR3 extends over 12 amino acids. V lost 1 base and J 8 bases, leaving 8 bases between the germline ends. The CDR3 is CASSQGGRGYTF. Written as DNA, the CDR3 is TGTGCCAGCAGCCAAGGAGGGCGGGGCTACACCTTC.

Only a few counts were recorded for this clone. The CDR3 nucleotides are TGTGCCAGCACCAAAGGTCTTTCCTACGAGCAGTACTTC. Protein product: CASTKGLSYEQYF. The V gene is TRBV7-9, the J gene TRBJ2-7; no definite D call. V was trimmed by 7 bases and J by 1 base, leaving 11 bases between them. The germline CDR1 and CDR2 sequences are SEHNR and FQNEAQ (reference sequence). This CDR3 is 13 amino acids long.

V usage is TRBV15 and J usage is TRBJ1-2; 8 bases line up with TRBD1. The length of the CDR3 is 14 residues. The junction had 5 bases not matched to a gene; V was cut back by 0 bases and J by 8 bases. The germline V gene has CDR1 LNHNV and CDR2 YYDKDF (reference sequence). DNA for the CDR3: TGTGCCACCAGCAGAGACCGGACAGGGAGCGGCTACACCTTC. Translated: CATSRDRTGSGYTF. Full variable domain (rest looked up from reference TRBV15 and TRBJ1-2): DAMVIQNPRYQVTQFGKPVTLSCSQTLNHNVMYWYQQKSSQAPKLLFHYYDKDFNNEADTPDNFQSRRPNTSFCFLDIRSPGLGDTAMYLCATSRDRTGSGYTFGSGTRLTVV.

The gene calls are TRBV7-9 and TRBJ2-7, with a possible D match to TRBD2 (5 bases). The CDR3 totals 13 residues. The ends were cut back, 0 bases at V and 5 bases at J, with 8 bases in the middle. Germline assignment: CDR1 SEHNR and CDR2 FQNEAQ (reference sequence). The CDR3 sequence: CASSLAPGNEQYF. The CDR3 DNA follows: TGTGCCAGCAGCTTAGCGCCCGGGAACGAGCAGTACTTC. The complete variable domain, with remaining parts taken from reference TRBV7-9 and TRBJ2-7, reads DTGVSQNPRHKITKRGQNVTFRCDPISEHNRLYWYRQTLGQGPEFLTYFQNEAQLEKSRLLSDRFSAERPKGSFSTLEIQRTEQGDSAMYLCASSLAPGNEQYFGPGTRLTVT.

The chain has TRBV7-2 and TRBJ1-5; 7 nucleotides align to TRBD1. The junction had 11 bases not matched to a gene; V was cut back by 5 bases and J by 4 bases. The CDR3 is made up of 16 amino acids. Germline V CDR1 and CDR2: SGHTA, FQGNSA. For the CDR3, the DNA is TGTGCCAGCAGCCCGGCGGGGGGACAGATTAATCAGCCCCAGCATTTT. This codes for CASSPAGGQINQPQHF.

J is TRBJ1-1 and V is TRBV5-1; D is uncertain. Per germline, CDR1 SGHRS and CDR2 YFSETQ. The CDR3 length is 14 residues. The germline V and J ends were trimmed by 0 bases and 3 bases, with 9 bases remaining between them. The CDR3 loop reads CASSLEVRDTEAFF. CDR3 nucleotide sequence: TGCGCCAGCAGCTTGGAGGTTCGGGACACTGAAGCTTTCTTT.

J is TRBJ2-3 and V is TRBV7-2; 7 nucleotides align to TRBD2. This CDR3 spans 15 amino acids. Losses at the gene ends were 5 bases for V and 4 bases for J; bases not matched to a gene: 9. Germline CDR1 reads SGHTA; CDR2 reads FQGNSA. CDR3 DNA sequence: TGTGCCAGCAGCACGGCGGGACTAAGGGCAGATACGCAGTATTTT. It yields the protein CASSTAGLRADTQYF.

The V gene is TRBV16, the J gene TRBJ1-4, with D perhaps matching TRBD1 (5 bases). CDR3 length: 15 amino acids. Trimming shortened V by 3 bases and J by 1 base, and 9 bases separated the two germline ends. CDR1 is KGHSY, CDR2 FQNENV, per germline. CDR3 sequence: CASSHSGRTNEKLFF. DNA of the CDR3: TGTGCCAGCAGCCACTCAGGGCGAACTAATGAAAAACTGTTTTTT.

This chain connects TRBV2 to TRBJ1-4; TRBD1 aligns across 7 bases. The ends lost 6 bases at V and 5 bases at J; junction bases unmatched: 6. The germline V gene has CDR1 SNHLY and CDR2 FYNNEI. The CDR3 has 14 amino acids. CDR3 sequence: CASSATGRNEKLFF. The CDR3 DNA reads TGTGCCAGCAGCGCGACAGGGAGGAATGAAAAACTGTTTTTT.